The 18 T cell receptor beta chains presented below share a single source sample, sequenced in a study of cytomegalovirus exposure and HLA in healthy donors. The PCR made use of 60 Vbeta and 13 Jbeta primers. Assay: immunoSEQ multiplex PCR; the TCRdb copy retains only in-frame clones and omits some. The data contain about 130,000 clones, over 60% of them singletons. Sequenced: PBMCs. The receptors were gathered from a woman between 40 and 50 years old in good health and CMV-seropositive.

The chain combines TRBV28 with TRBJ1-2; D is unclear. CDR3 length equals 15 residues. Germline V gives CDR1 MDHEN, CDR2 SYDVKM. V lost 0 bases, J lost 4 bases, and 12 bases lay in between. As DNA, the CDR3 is TGTGCCAGCAGTTTATGGGCTTCCTCGGGCTATGGCTACACCTTC. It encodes CASSLWASSGYGYTF.

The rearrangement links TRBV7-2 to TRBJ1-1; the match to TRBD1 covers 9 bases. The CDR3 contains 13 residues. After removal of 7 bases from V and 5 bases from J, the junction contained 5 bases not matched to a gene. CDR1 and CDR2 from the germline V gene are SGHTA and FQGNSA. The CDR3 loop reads CASNVDRGTEAFF. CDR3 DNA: TGTGCCAGCAACGTCGACAGGGGGACTGAAGCTTTCTTT.

CDR3 nucleotide sequence: TGTGCCAGCAGTGAAGCGGGACAGGGGTGGAATGAGCAGTTCTTC. Amino acid sequence: CASSEAGQGWNEQFF. This chain links TRBV2 with TRBJ2-1; 10 bases map to TRBD1. CDR3 length: 15 residues. Germline CDR1 and CDR2: SNHLY and FYNNEI. The J segment lost 7 bases and the V segment lost 0 bases, leaving 3 bases of the junction unmatched.

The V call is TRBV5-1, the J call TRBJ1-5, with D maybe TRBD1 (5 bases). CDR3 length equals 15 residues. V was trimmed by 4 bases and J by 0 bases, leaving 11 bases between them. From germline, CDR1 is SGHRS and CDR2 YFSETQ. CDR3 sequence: CASSPQGYSNQPQHF. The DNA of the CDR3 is TGCGCCAGCAGCCCCCAGGGTTATAGCAATCAGCCCCAGCATTTT.

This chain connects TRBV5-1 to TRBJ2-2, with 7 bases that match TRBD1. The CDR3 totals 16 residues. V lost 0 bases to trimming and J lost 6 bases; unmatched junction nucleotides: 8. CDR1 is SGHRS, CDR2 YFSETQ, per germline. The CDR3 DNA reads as TGCGCCAGCAGCTTGGAGGGGGCGCTAAGTCCCGGGGAGCTGTTTTTT. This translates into CASSLEGALSPGELFF. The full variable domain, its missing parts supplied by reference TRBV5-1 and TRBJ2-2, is KAGVTQTPRYLIKTRGQQVTLSCSPISGHRSVSWYQQTPGQGLQFLFEYFSETQRNKGNFPGRFSGRQFSNSRSEMNVSTLELGDSALYLCASSLEGALSPGELFFGEGSRLTVL.

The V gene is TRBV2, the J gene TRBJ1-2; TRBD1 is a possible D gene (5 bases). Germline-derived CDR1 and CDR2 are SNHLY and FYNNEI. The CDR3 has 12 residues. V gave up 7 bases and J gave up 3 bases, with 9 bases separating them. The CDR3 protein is CASNQGYYGYTF. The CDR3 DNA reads TGTGCCAGCAACCAGGGTTACTATGGCTACACCTTC. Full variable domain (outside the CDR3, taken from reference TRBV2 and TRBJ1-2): EPEVTQTPSHQVTQMGQEVILRCVPISNHLYFYWYRQILGQKVEFLVSFYNNEISEKSEIFDDQFSVERPDGSNFTLKIRSTKLEDSAMYFCASNQGYYGYTFGSGTRLTVV.

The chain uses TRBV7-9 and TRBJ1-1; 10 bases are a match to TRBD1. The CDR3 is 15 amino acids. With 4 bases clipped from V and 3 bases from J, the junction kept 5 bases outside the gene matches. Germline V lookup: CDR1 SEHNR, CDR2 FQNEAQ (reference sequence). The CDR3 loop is CASSSSTGGHTEAFF. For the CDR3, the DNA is TGTGCCAGCAGCTCCTCGACAGGGGGCCACACTGAAGCTTTCTTT.

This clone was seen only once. The CDR3 spells CASSELAGGNEQFF. The CDR3 DNA is TGTGCCAGCAGTGAACTAGCGGGAGGAAATGAGCAGTTCTTC. This rearrangement joins TRBV6-1 to TRBJ2-1, with 11 bases matching TRBD2. CDR3 size: 14 residues. Germline loops: CDR1 MNHNS, CDR2 SASEGT. After removal of 2 bases from V and 7 bases from J, the junction contained 1 base not matched to a gene.

The CDR3, as DNA: TGTGCCAGCGGCCTTCAGGGGCTTAGGGATGAAAAACTGTTTTTT. Translation gives CASGLQGLRDEKLFF. The V call is TRBV6-6, the J call TRBJ1-4; possible D gene TRBD1, 6 bases. CDR1 is MNHNY and CDR2 is SVGAGI in the germline V gene (reference sequence). V was trimmed by 8 bases and J by 6 bases, leaving 19 bases between them. The CDR3 length is 15 residues.

The CDR3 loop reads CAISESIARSGNTIYF. The CDR3 DNA reads as TGTGCCATCAGTGAGTCTATAGCCCGCTCTGGAAACACCATATATTTT. This rearrangement joins TRBV10-3 to TRBJ1-3, with D unresolved. V was shortened by 0 bases and J by 0 bases, with 9 bases between the two germline ends. The germline V gene encodes CDR1 ENHRY and CDR2 SYGVKD. The CDR3 contains 16 residues.

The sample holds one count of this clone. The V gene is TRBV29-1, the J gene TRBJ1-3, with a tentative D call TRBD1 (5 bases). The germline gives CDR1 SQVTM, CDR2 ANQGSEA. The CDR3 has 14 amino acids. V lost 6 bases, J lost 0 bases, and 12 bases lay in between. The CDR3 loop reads CSVGDSVSGNTIYF. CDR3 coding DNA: TGCAGCGTGGGGGACTCAGTCTCTGGAAACACCATATATTTT. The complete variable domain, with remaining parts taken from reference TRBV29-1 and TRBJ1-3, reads SAVISQKPSRDICQRGTSLTIQCQVDSQVTMMFWYRQQPGQSLTLIATANQGSEATYESGFVIDKFPISRPNLTFSTLTVSNMSPEDSSIYLCSVGDSVSGNTIYFGEGSWLTVV.

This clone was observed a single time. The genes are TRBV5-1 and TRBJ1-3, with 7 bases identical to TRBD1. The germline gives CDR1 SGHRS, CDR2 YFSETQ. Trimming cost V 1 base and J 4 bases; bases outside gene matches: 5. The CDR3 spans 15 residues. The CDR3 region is CASSLTGAAGNTIYF. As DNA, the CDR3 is TGCGCCAGCAGCTTGACAGGGGCGGCGGGAAACACCATATATTTT.

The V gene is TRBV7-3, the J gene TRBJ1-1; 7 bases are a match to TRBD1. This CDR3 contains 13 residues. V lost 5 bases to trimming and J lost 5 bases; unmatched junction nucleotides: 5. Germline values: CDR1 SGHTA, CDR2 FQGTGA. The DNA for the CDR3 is TGTGCCAGCAGCCTCAGGGGGGAGACTGAAGCTTTCTTT. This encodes CASSLRGETEAFF.

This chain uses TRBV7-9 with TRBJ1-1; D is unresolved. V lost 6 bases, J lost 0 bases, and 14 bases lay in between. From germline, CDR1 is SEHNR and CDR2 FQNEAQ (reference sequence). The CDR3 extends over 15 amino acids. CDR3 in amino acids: CASSSPRDMNTEAFF. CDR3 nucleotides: TGTGCCAGCAGTTCCCCGAGAGACATGAACACTGAAGCTTTCTTT.

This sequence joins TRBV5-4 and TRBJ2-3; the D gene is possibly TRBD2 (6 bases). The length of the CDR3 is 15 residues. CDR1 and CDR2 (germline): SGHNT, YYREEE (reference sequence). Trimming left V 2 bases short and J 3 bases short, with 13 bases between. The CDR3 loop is CASSFWAGTTDTQYF. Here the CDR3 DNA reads TGTGCCAGCAGCTTTTGGGCGGGAACAACAGATACGCAGTATTTT.

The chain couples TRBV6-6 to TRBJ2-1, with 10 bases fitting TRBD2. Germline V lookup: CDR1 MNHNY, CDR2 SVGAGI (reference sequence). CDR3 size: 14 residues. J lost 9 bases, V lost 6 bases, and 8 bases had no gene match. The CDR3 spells CASRPGTSALEQFF. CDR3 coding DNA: TGTGCCAGCAGACCCGGGACTAGCGCTCTTGAGCAGTTCTTC.

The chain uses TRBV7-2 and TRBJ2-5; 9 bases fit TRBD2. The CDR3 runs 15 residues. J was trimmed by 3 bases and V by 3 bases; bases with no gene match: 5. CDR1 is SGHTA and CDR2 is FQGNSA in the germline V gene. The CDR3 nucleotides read TGTGCCAGCAGCTTGTCCGGGACTAGCAAAGAGACCCAGTACTTC. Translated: CASSLSGTSKETQYF.

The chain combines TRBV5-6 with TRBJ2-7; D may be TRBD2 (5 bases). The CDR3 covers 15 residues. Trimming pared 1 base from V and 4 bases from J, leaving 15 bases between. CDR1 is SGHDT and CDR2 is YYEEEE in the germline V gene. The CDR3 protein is CASSLFARRRYEQYF. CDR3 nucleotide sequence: TGTGCCAGCAGCTTGTTCGCCAGGAGGAGGTACGAGCAGTACTTC.